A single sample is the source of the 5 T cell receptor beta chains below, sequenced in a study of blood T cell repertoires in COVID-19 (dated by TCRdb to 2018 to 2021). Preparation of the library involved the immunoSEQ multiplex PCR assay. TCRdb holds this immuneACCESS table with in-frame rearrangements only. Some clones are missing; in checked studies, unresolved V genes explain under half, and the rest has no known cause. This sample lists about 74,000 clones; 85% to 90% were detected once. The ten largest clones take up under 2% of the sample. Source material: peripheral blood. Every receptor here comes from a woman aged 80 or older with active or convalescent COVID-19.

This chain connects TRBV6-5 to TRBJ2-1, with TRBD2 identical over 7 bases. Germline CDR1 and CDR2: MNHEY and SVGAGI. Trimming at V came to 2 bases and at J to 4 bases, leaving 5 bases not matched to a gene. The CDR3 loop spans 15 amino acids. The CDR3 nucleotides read TGTGCCAGCAGTTACGGGCTAGCGGCTTACAATGAGCAGTTCTTC. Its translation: CASSYGLAAYNEQFF.

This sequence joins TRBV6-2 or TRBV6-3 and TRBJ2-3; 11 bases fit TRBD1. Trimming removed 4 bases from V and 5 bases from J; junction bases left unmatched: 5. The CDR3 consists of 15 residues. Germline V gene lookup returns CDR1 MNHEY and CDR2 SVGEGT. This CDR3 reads CASSSGTGGVDTQYF. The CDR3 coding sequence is TGTGCCAGCAGTTCCGGGACAGGGGGGGTAGATACGCAGTATTTT.

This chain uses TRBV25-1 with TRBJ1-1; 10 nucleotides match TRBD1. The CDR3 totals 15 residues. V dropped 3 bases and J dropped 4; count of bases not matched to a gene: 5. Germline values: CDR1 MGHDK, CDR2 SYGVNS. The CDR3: CASSDSRTGGTEAFF. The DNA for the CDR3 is TGTGCCAGCAGTGATTCGCGGACAGGGGGCACTGAAGCTTTCTTT.

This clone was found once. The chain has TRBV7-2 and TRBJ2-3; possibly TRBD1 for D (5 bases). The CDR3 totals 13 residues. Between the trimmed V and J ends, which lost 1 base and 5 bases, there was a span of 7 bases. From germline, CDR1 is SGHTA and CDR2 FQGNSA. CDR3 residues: CASSLVRGDTQYF. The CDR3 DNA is TGTGCCAGCAGCTTAGTAAGGGGAGATACGCAGTATTTT.

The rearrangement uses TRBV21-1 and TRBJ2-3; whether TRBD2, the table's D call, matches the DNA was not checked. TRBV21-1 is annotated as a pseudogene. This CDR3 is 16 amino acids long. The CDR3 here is CASSKAATRDTDTQYF. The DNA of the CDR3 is TGTGCCAGCAGCAAAGCAGCGACTAGGGACACAGATACGCAGTATTTT.